This T cell receptor (beta chain) derives from a study of metastatic and nonmetastatic thyroid tumors. With MiXCR, TCRdb reprocessed the PCR reads. The sample has some 23,000 clones, about 25% seen once. No patient had received any treatment before thyroid surgery. CDR1 is MNHGY and CDR2 is SVAAGI in the germline V gene. This CDR3 spans 16 amino acids. The V gene lost 3 bases and the J gene lost 0 bases, with 14 bases spanning the gap. This sequence joins TRBV6-9 and TRBJ1-1, with a weak D call TRBD1 (5 bases). This clonotype was obtained from a female donor with papillary thyroid cancer or a benign thyroid nodule (not recorded which). Some clones in this sample may be carry-over from other donors' samples. Sequences were obtained from tumor tissue. CDR3 DNA: TGTGCCAGCAGTTACCCGGAGGAGGGGATGAACACTGAAGCTTTCTTT. Translating it yields CASSYPEEGMNTEAFF.